This T cell receptor beta chain is drawn from a study of cytomegalovirus exposure and HLA in healthy donors. Broader study findings: Some V segments (TRBV6-2 and TRBV6-3 among them) were excluded as indistinguishable.

This PCR relied on a set of 60 Vbeta primers and 13 Jbeta primers. Method: immunoSEQ multiplex PCR; TCRdb's copy keeps in-frame clones and lacks some. The sample lists about 190,000 clones; roughly 80% were seen once. Germline V gene data show CDR1 as SGHRS and CDR2 as YFSETQ. The germline V and J ends were trimmed by 4 bases and 2 bases, with 11 bases remaining between them. CDR3 length: 14 amino acids. This clone was counted only a few times. The antigen is undetermined. The genes are TRBV5-1 and TRBJ2-3, with D unresolved. Specimen: PBMCs. This clonotype was sampled from a woman aged 25 to 39 in good health and CMV-seropositive. CDR3 sequence reads: CASSPGELTDTQYF. The CDR3 DNA is TGCGCCAGCAGCCCCGGTGAACTCACAGATACGCAGTATTTT. Together with reference TRBV5-1 and TRBJ2-3, the CDR3 gives the full variable domain: KAGVTQTPRYLIKTRGQQVTLSCSPISGHRSVSWYQQTPGQGLQFLFEYFSETQRNKGNFPGRFSGRQFSNSRSEMNVSTLELGDSALYLCASSPGELTDTQYFGPGTRLTVL.